This TCR beta chain was obtained from a study of brain T cells in children with intractable seizures. The V gene's germline CDR1 is GTSNPN and CDR2 SVGIG (reference sequence). The CDR3 covers 15 residues. V was cut by 2 bases and J by 0 bases, with 14 bases left in between. On this clone itself: What it binds is not known.

The sequenced cases were selected for having the highest brain T cell transcript signatures. Before surgery, patients took at least one anti-epileptic drug. Whole-study findings and limits: HCMV serostatus was not known, and viral specificity came from CDR3 similarity only. Pre- and post-surgery blood differed in depth, so pre-surgery absences may be undersampling.

Data came from immunoSEQ multiplex PCR; TCRdb stores just in-frame clones and leaves some out. Of around 100,000 clones listed, 85% to 95% are singletons. Specimen: peripheral blood, collected at surgery. The sequence was obtained from a boy in the first two years of life with hemimegalencephaly and intractable seizures. V is TRBV30 and J is TRBJ2-7, with TRBD2 as a possible D gene (5 bases). The CDR3 loop reads CAWSRGWESSYEQYF. The CDR3, as DNA: TGTGCCTGGAGTCGCGGGTGGGAGAGCTCCTACGAGCAGTACTTC.